These T cell receptor beta chains were read from a single sample in a study of T cells after yellow fever vaccination. TCRdb re-called the 5' RACE reads through MiXCR, storing one row per CDR3 protein. Among about 210,000 distinct CDR3 sequences listed, approximately 3% were seen once. The sequences come from CD4+ T cells sorted from PBMCs, collected 10 days after the yellow fever booster vaccination. The origin of the receptors is a man between 18 and 35 years old who received the YFV17D yellow fever vaccine. Both conserved end residues are part of each CDR3. The order of the fields is V gene, clone size, J gene, D gene, CDR3 DNA, CDR3 protein. A D gene is named only where the DNA matches it firmly. The size entry is marked missing in some rows and otherwise reads once, few, many or a size class.

TRBV19	NA	TRBJ1-5	NA	TGTGCCAGTAGTATGGGCAGGAGAAATCAGCCCCAGCATTTT	CASSMGRRNQPQHF
TRBV28	many	TRBJ1-1	TRBD1	TGTGCCAGCAGTCCAGGGGCGGGACAGGGAAAAAGTCCTGAAGCTTTCTTT	CASSPGAGQGKSPEAFF
TRBV27	NA	TRBJ1-4	NA	TGTGCCAGCAGTTTAGTAGTGACAGGAGGGTCAGAAAAACTGTTTTTT	CASSLVVTGGSEKLFF
TRBV5-1	many	TRBJ1-6	TRBD1	TGCGCCAGCAGCTTGGCCCCCCAGGGGGCAAACTCACCCCTCCACTTT	CASSLAPQGANSPLHF
TRBV20-1	NA	TRBJ2-2	TRBD2	TGCAGTGCTAGAGAAAGCGGGATGGGAGGGGAGCTGTTTTTT	CSARESGMGGELFF
TRBV29-1	NA	TRBJ1-2	NA	TGCAGCGTCGGGGAGCGGGGGACCGCTAACTATGGCTACACCTTC	CSVGERGTANYGYTF
TRBV5-1	few	TRBJ2-5	TRBD2	TGCGCCAGCAGCTTGGGACTAGCGGGGGTCGAGACCCAGTACTTC	CASSLGLAGVETQYF
TRBV12-3/TRBV12-4	many	TRBJ2-5	NA	TGTGCCAGCAGTACACGACAAGAGACCCAGTACTTC	CASSTRQETQYF
TRBV6-1	NA	TRBJ2-1	NA	TGTGCCAGCAGTGAACCCCACAGGAGCTCCTACAATGAGCAGTTCTTC	CASSEPHRSSYNEQFF
TRBV6-5	few	TRBJ1-2	NA	TGTGCCAGCAGGCCCCCGGGACGACGGGACGGTGGCTACACCTTC	CASRPPGRRDGGYTF
TRBV7-6	many	TRBJ2-6	NA	TGTGCCAGCAGCGTTGTCGGGTCTGGGGCCAACGTCCTGACTTTC	CASSVVGSGANVLTF
TRBV4-1	many	TRBJ1-5	TRBD1	TGCGCCAGCAGCCAAGATCAAGGGGGCGCCTATCAGCCCCAGCATTTT	CASSQDQGGAYQPQHF
TRBV4-1	NA	TRBJ2-1	NA	TGCGCCAGCAGCCAAGAATACGCCAGCGGGTCCTACAATGAGCAGTTCTTC	CASSQEYASGSYNEQFF
TRBV5-6	many	TRBJ2-5	NA	TGTGCCAGCAGCGCGGTCAAGGCATGGTCCTGGGAGGAGACCCAGTACTTC	CASSAVKAWSWEETQYF
TRBV20-1	many	TRBJ2-1	TRBD2	TGCAGTGCAGCAACTAGCGGGGGGGCCTCCTACAATGAGCAGTTCTTC	CSAATSGGASYNEQFF
TRBV3-1	many	TRBJ2-5	TRBD2	TGTGCCAGCAGCCAGGGACTAGCGGGCGCAGAGACCCAGTACTTC	CASSQGLAGAETQYF
TRBV9	NA	TRBJ1-1	NA	TGTGCCAGCAGCGTAATCGGGGGGGTTAGGACTGAAGCTTTCTTT	CASSVIGGVRTEAFF
TRBV2	many	TRBJ2-5	NA	TGTGCCAGCAGTGTGAGCGGCGCTCAAGAGACCCAGTACTTC	CASSVSGAQETQYF
TRBV27	many	TRBJ2-7	NA	TGTGCCAGCAGTCACGCCGCCCCCTACGAGCAGTACTTC	CASSHAAPYEQYF
TRBV6-2/TRBV6-3	many	TRBJ2-5	NA	TGTGCCAGCAGTTACTCGAAGGGAATCGGCCAAGAGACCCAGTACTTC	CASSYSKGIGQETQYF
TRBV5-1	few	TRBJ2-7	NA	TGCGCCAGCAGCTCACGGACTAGGGGGGAGCAGTACTTC	CASSSRTRGEQYF
TRBV28	many	TRBJ1-5	NA	TGTGCCAGCGCTCCCGGTGGGGGTGACAATCAGCCCCAGCATTTT	CASAPGGGDNQPQHF
TRBV6-2/TRBV6-3	many	TRBJ1-5	TRBD1	TGTGCCAGCAGTTACTCGAAGGGCAGGGGGCTAATCAGAGACCAGCCCCAGCATTTT	CASSYSKGRGLIRDQPQHF
TRBV3-1	NA	TRBJ2-1	NA	TGTGCCAGCCGGCACGGGAATGGTGAGCAGTTCTTC	CASRHGNGEQFF
TRBV7-2	NA	TRBJ1-1	NA	TGTGCCAGCAGCGTCAGGGACATGAACACTGAAGCTTTCTTT	CASSVRDMNTEAFF
TRBV5-1	many	TRBJ2-3	NA	TGCGCCAGCAGCTTGGGAGCGTCCGGCACAGATACGCAGTATTTT	CASSLGASGTDTQYF
TRBV29-1	many	TRBJ2-3	NA	TGCAGCGTCGCCCCCGGAGATACGCAGTATTTT	CSVAPGDTQYF
TRBV12-3/TRBV12-4	many	TRBJ1-1	NA	TGTGCCAGCAGTTTCAGGTTGAATCCTGAAGCTTTCTTT	CASSFRLNPEAFF
TRBV18	many	TRBJ2-3	NA	TGTGCCAGCTCACCACCGGTGCGGGCGCCTGGTTCGGATACGCAGTATTTT	CASSPPVRAPGSDTQYF
TRBV6-5	many	TRBJ2-5	NA	TGTGCCAGCAGTTACTCGCTGGCGGAGACCCAGTACTTC	CASSYSLAETQYF
TRBV7-2	NA	TRBJ1-4	NA	TGTGCCAGCAGCGTCACACTTAGAACTAATGAAAAACTGTTTTTT	CASSVTLRTNEKLFF
TRBV20-1	few	TRBJ1-1	NA	TGCAGTCCCCTGGTAGGGAGTGGGGACACTGAAGCTTTCTTT	CSPLVGSGDTEAFF
TRBV5-4	NA	TRBJ1-2	TRBD1	TGTGCCAGCAGCCTCCGGACAGGGAAAAGCTATGGCTACACCTTC	CASSLRTGKSYGYTF
TRBV6-1	few	TRBJ2-1	NA	TGTGCCAGCATCGAGGGGTACAATGAGCAGTTCTTC	CASIEGYNEQFF
TRBV18	few	TRBJ2-3	NA	TGTGCCAGCTCACCAGCTCAGGGGGGCGTGGCAGATACGCAGTATTTT	CASSPAQGGVADTQYF
TRBV10-3	NA	TRBJ1-2	NA	TGTGCCATCAGTGACGGGGGCGGTGGCTACACCTTC	CAISDGGGGYTF
TRBV20-1	NA	TRBJ1-1	NA	TGCAGTGCTAGAGATCTGATGAGGGCTGAAGCTTTCTTT	CSARDLMRAEAFF
TRBV7-2	few	TRBJ2-5	NA	TGTGCCAGCAGCTTAGGTGGTAGGGTAGAGACCCAGTACTTC	CASSLGGRVETQYF
TRBV2	few	TRBJ2-6	NA	TGTGCCAGCACGGGGACCGGGGCCAACGTCCTGACTTTC	CASTGTGANVLTF
TRBV4-1	many	TRBJ2-5	NA	TGCGCCAGCAGCCAAGTAGGGCGCGAACTCAGCAGGGCCCAGTACTTC	CASSQVGRELSRAQYF
TRBV10-3	few	TRBJ2-5	TRBD1	TGTGCCATCACCCCGGGACAGGGGAAGACCCAGTACTTC	CAITPGQGKTQYF
TRBV28	NA	TRBJ1-3	NA	TGTGCCAGCAGTTGGGGGACCTCTGGAAACACCATATATTTT	CASSWGTSGNTIYF
TRBV5-1	NA	TRBJ2-1	NA	TGCGCCAGCAGCCCCACTGGTAGCGTTATCTACAATGAGCAGTTCTTC	CASSPTGSVIYNEQFF
TRBV5-6	NA	TRBJ1-5	NA	TGTGCCAGCAGCTTGGCAGGGGTGTACAATCAGCCCCAGCATTTT	CASSLAGVYNQPQHF
TRBV10-2	few	TRBJ1-6	NA	TGCGCCAGCAGTCCCCAGGGGCGGAATTCACCCCTCCACTTT	CASSPQGRNSPLHF
TRBV7-8	many	TRBJ1-5	NA	TGTGCCAGCAGCTTAAGTTCGGGGGTGGATCAGCCCCAGCATTTT	CASSLSSGVDQPQHF
TRBV25-1	few	TRBJ2-5	NA	TGTGCCAGCAGTGAATCCCAGCAAGAGACCCAGTACTTC	CASSESQQETQYF